This T cell receptor (beta chain) was found in a study of post-analysis software for immune sequencing data. Study outcomes and limitations: There were five or six TRBV segments more frequent in patients than controls, and TRBV5-6, TRBV5-1 and TRBV20-1 were among them. Diversity measured as normalized Chao1 was significantly lower in multiple sclerosis patients than in controls.

V was shortened by 3 bases and J by 2 bases, with 16 bases between the two germline ends. CDR3 size: 16 residues. Germline CDR1 and CDR2: SGHTA and FQGTGA. About this clonotype itself: What it recognizes is unknown.

Every TCR beta cDNA library bore unique molecular identifiers. MiXCR was run by TCRdb on the PCR reads, yielding one entry per CDR3 protein. The data show hundreds of thousands of distinct CDR3 sequences, roughly 40% seen once. Sequencing was carried out using blood. The receptor was isolated from a girl between 5 and 17 years old with multiple sclerosis. The rearrangement uses TRBV7-3 and TRBJ1-2, with D maybe TRBD1 (5 bases). The CDR3, as DNA: TGTGCCAGCAGCTTGGGTTCTGGGACCGGCAACTATGGCTACACCTTC. This translates into CASSLGSGTGNYGYTF.